Sequencing of this T cell receptor (beta chain) was carried out in a study of blood T cells in healthy people across ages. Regarding the study as a whole: Measured against age, TCR beta diversity per million T cells decreased in a roughly linear manner.

Comments on this clonotype: What it binds is unknown.

Germline V lookup: CDR1 SGHRS, CDR2 YFSETQ. V was cut by 4 bases and J by 6 bases, with 13 bases left in between. The CDR3 runs to 13 residues. The authors ran a second PCR of about 7 to 11 cycles using a sample-barcoded 5' primer and a J-beta primer mix. Every cDNA was tagged by a template-switch adaptor with 12 random nucleotides. Each CDR3 protein is one row after TCRdb ran MiXCR on the 5' RACE reads. The table includes approximately 770,000 distinct CDR3 sequences, nearly 60% detected once. This chain uses TRBV5-1 with TRBJ1-2; maybe TRBD1 (5 bases). The specimen was blood. The TCR comes from a man aged 25-45 years in good health. In DNA form, the CDR3 reads TGCGCCAGCAGCCGCGACAGACCCGATGGCTACACCTTC. Translated: CASSRDRPDGYTF. Complete variable domain (other parts from reference TRBV5-1 and TRBJ1-2): KAGVTQTPRYLIKTRGQQVTLSCSPISGHRSVSWYQQTPGQGLQFLFEYFSETQRNKGNFPGRFSGRQFSNSRSEMNVSTLELGDSALYLCASSRDRPDGYTFGSGTRLTVV.